This entry describes one T cell receptor (beta chain). The source of the sample is a study of T cells after yellow fever vaccination. Each CDR3 protein is one row after TCRdb ran MiXCR on the 5' RACE reads. The table includes hundreds of thousands of distinct CDR3 sequences, roughly 4.3% detected once. The TCR originated in a man aged 18 to 30 who received the YFV17D yellow fever vaccine. The input for sequencing was PBMCs, taken 5 days after the yellow fever booster vaccination.

CDR3 loop: CASRAPDRRSGELFF. The CDR3, as DNA: TGTGCCAGCAGGGCCCCGGACAGGCGGAGCGGGGAGCTGTTTTTT. This chain joins TRBV12-3 or TRBV12-4 and TRBJ2-2, with TRBD1 matching over 7 bases. The V gene end was trimmed by 6 bases and the J gene end by 7 bases; junction bases not matched to a gene: 11. The CDR3 spans 15 residues.